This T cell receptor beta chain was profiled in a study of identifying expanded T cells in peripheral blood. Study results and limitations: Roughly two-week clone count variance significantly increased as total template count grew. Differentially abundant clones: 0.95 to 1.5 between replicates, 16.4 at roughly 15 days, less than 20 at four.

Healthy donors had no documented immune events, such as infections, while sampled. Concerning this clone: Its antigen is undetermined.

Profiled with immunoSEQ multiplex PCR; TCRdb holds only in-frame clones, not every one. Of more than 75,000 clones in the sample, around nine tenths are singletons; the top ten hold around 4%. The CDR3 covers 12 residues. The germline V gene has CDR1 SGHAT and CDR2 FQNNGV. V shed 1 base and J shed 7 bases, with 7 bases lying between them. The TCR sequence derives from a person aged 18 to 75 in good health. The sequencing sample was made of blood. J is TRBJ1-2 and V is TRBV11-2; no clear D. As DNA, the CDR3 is TGTGCCAGCAGCTTAGGGCAGGCTGGCTACACCTTC. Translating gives CASSLGQAGYTF.